The present T cell receptor beta chain was sequenced within a study of response to subunit inactivated influenza vaccine (dated by TCRdb to the late 2010s). In the study overall: Deep quantitative T cell receptor repertoire profiling was used in the study to track responses to a trivalent subunit inactivated influenza vaccine.

Study-wide findings and limitations: The authors proposed that each seasonal influenza vaccination may bring in only a limited number of new T cells.

Libraries were constructed by RT-PCR. The sequencer was an Illumina HiSeq 2500. TCRdb ran its own pipeline on the public reads, namely fastp trimming at Q25 and MiXCR clone calling, and kept in-frame beta chains. Rows with one shared CDR3 protein collapse into an entry with the most common genes and DNA. The sample table holds hundreds of thousands of distinct CDR3 sequences, of which about 14% were seen once. The leading ten clones occupy 7.5% to 8% of the sample. The germline V gene encodes CDR1 DFQATT and CDR2 SNEGSKA (reference sequence). Including cysteine and phenylalanine, the CDR3 has 16 amino acids. Left in the record is the CDR3 DNA by itself, 48 bases read in frame from the first base. V and J are trimmed by 2 bases and 0 bases, and the gene matches miss 4 bases of the junction. This clonotype was seen a single time. Its antigen specificity is not known. No clone much larger than this one lies a single base away; base qualities are absent. A lone read gives weak evidence.

The sequencing used PBMCs from blood, collected roughly 15 days before vaccination. The V and J genes are TRBV20-1 and TRBJ2-1, with 10 junctional bases fitting TRBD2. This clonotype was obtained from a man in his fifties who received an inactivated influenza vaccine. Donor details come from another sample of the same person, matched by shared clones. This receptor has the CDR3 CSARLAGASSYNEQFF. In nucleotides, the sequence is TGCAGTGCTAGACTAGCGGGGGCCAGCTCCTACAATGAGCAGTTCTTC.